One sample yielded the 14 T cell receptor beta chains listed below, sequenced in a study of post-analysis software for immune sequencing data (dated by TCRdb to the mid-2010s). Antigens of these TCRs are unknown. Results the study describes overall, beyond this receptor: Significantly higher frequencies in patients than in controls were found for about five TRBV segments, including TRBV5-6, TRBV5-1 and TRBV20-1.

Libraries were prepared through PCR. The instrument given in TCRdb is Illumina HiSeq 2500. To reduce PCR and sequencing biases, unique molecular identifiers were incorporated into the TCR beta cDNA libraries. Through fastp at Q25 and MiXCR, TCRdb rebuilt clones from the public reads, retaining in-frame beta chains. Entries are consolidated by CDR3 protein sequence, retaining the most common genes and DNA. The sample includes some 690,000 distinct CDR3 sequences, with approximately 30% observed a single time. Together, the top ten hold 0.56% of the sample. Specimen: blood. The receptor source for this set is a girl aged 10-17 years with multiple sclerosis.

This clonotype was observed a handful of times. The chain links TRBV12-3 or TRBV12-4 to TRBJ2-1; TRBD2 agrees at 7 bases. The junction had 9 bases not matched to a gene; V was cut back by 3 bases and J by 4 bases. This CDR3 contains 16 residues. Written as DNA, the CDR3 is TGTGCCAGCAGTTTCCCCTCGAGCGGGGCTTACAATGAGCAGTTCTTC. Translated: CASSFPSSGAYNEQFF.

This chain joins TRBV29-1 and TRBJ2-3; D is unresolved. Germline CDR1 reads SQVTM; CDR2 reads ANQGSEA. V shed 1 base and J shed 2 bases, with 16 bases lying between them. The CDR3 is 16 residues long. The CDR3 DNA reads TGCAGCGTTGAAGTGACGGCAGCTCAATACACAGATACGCAGTATTTT. It translates to CSVEVTAAQYTDTQYF.

This clonotype was seen more than once but under ten times. CDR3 residues: CASSYFTGGPSETQYF. The CDR3 DNA follows: TGTGCCAGCAGTTACTTCACCGGGGGCCCTTCAGAGACCCAGTACTTC. The J gene is TRBJ2-5, the V gene TRBV6-5, with D perhaps assigned TRBD1 or TRBD2 (6 bases each). Germline CDR1 MNHEY, CDR2 SVGAGI. CDR3 length: 16 amino acids. The ends were cut back, 1 base at V and 4 bases at J, with 16 bases in the middle.

This clonotype was picked up a small number of times. The rearrangement joins TRBV6-1 to TRBJ2-4; TRBD1 matches 9 bases. The J call may be in error: the DNA end matches TRBJ2-7 better. The CDR3 totals 13 residues. Germline-derived CDR1 and CDR2 are MNHNS and SASEGT. CDR3 in amino acids: CASRGTGLDEQYF. Here the CDR3 DNA reads TGTGCCAGCAGGGGGACAGGGTTGGACGAGCAGTACTTC.

This clonotype came up a few times. This rearrangement joins TRBV7-2 to TRBJ2-7; 8 nucleotides align to TRBD2. The CDR3 totals 12 residues. V shed 5 bases and J 7 bases; nucleotides not matched to a gene: 4. Germline V gives CDR1 SGHTA, CDR2 FQGNSA. The CDR3 coding sequence is TGTGCCAGCAGCGCTAGCGGGTTAGAGCAGTACTTC. This codes for CASSASGLEQYF.

The sample holds a few counts of this clonotype. The chain carries TRBV6-2 or TRBV6-3 and TRBJ2-7; maybe TRBD1 (5 bases). CDR3 length: 14 residues. Germline V gives CDR1 MNHEY, CDR2 SVGEGT. Trimming removed 6 bases from V and 7 bases from J, with 19 bases in between. CDR3 residues: CASSQPGAADEQYF. CDR3 bases: TGTGCCAGCAGCCAACCTGGGGCGGCAGATGAGCAGTACTTC.

The genes are TRBV18 and TRBJ2-7; either TRBD1 or TRBD2 may supply D (5 bases each). CDR3 size: 17 residues. V lost 3 bases and J lost 2, with 20 bases in between. Germline V gives CDR1 KGHSH, CDR2 LQKENI. CDR3 protein: CASSPGTPSPIPYEQYF. The CDR3 DNA follows: TGTGCCAGCTCACCCGGGACGCCCTCTCCTATCCCCTACGAGCAGTACTTC.

This chain links TRBV5-1 with TRBJ1-6; 8 positions match TRBD1. The CDR3 totals 17 residues. Germline loops: CDR1 SGHRS, CDR2 YFSETQ. The ends lost 0 bases at V and 0 bases at J; junction bases unmatched: 2. CDR3 region: CASSLGQGSSYNSPLHF. The CDR3 region has the DNA TGCGCCAGCAGCTTGGGACAGGGGAGCTCCTATAATTCACCCCTCCACTTT.

The rearrangement joins TRBV7-2 to TRBJ1-2; D is perhaps TRBD1 (6 bases). V was trimmed by 0 bases and J by 0 bases, leaving 8 bases between them. This CDR3 spans 15 amino acids. The germline V gene has CDR1 SGHTA and CDR2 FQGNSA. The CDR3, as DNA: TGTGCCAGCAGCTTAGCCAGGGGAGCTAACTATGGCTACACCTTC. Its translation is CASSLARGANYGYTF.

The rearrangement uses TRBV7-2 and TRBJ2-7, with a possible D match to TRBD1 (5 bases). Trimming removed 8 bases at V and 6 bases at J, with 11 bases between. Germline V gene lookup returns CDR1 SGHTA and CDR2 FQGNSA. The CDR3 spans 11 residues. The CDR3 protein is CASRQGGEQYF. The CDR3, as DNA: TGTGCCAGCCGTCAGGGTGGCGAGCAGTACTTC.

This chain joins TRBV11-2 and TRBJ2-1, with TRBD2 matching over 8 bases. There are 16 residues in the CDR3. Germline V gene sequence: CDR1 SGHAT, CDR2 FQNNGV. V lost 4 bases and J lost 6; bases outside the gene matches: 11. The CDR3 region is CASSWGGLVTTNEQFF. The CDR3 DNA follows: TGTGCCAGCAGCTGGGGGGGACTAGTTACCACCAATGAGCAGTTCTTC.

This sequence joins TRBV2 and TRBJ2-7; D is perhaps TRBD2 (6 bases). The CDR3 length is 15 residues. The germline V gene has CDR1 SNHLY and CDR2 FYNNEI. Trimming left V 0 bases short and J 3 bases short, with 12 bases between. CDR3 sequence: CASSEAQGGFYEQYF. The DNA for the CDR3 is TGTGCCAGCAGTGAAGCGCAGGGAGGTTTCTACGAGCAGTACTTC.

V usage is TRBV6-2 or TRBV6-3 and J usage is TRBJ2-1; 8 bases map to TRBD2. CDR3 length: 17 residues. V gave up 0 bases and J gave up 3 bases; unmatched junction bases: 7. CDR1 MNHEY and CDR2 SVGEGT come from the germline V gene. This CDR3 is CASSYSPPGGVYNEQFF. The CDR3 DNA reads as TGTGCCAGCAGTTACTCTCCCCCGGGAGGGGTCTACAATGAGCAGTTCTTC.

This clonotype was recorded a few times. The chain joins TRBV9 to TRBJ2-3; no clear D. CDR3 size: 14 residues. Germline V gene sequence: CDR1 SGDLS, CDR2 YYNGEE. The V end lost 4 bases, the J end lost 6 bases, and 15 bases lay between the germline ends. CDR3 residues: CASSLRIGSDTQYF. The CDR3 DNA reads as TGTGCCAGCAGCCTCCGTATCGGATCGGATACGCAGTATTTT. Drawing the rest from reference TRBV9 and TRBJ2-3, the complete variable domain is DSGVTQTPKHLITATGQRVTLRCSPRSGDLSVYWYQQSLDQGLQFLIQYYNGEERAKGNILERFSAQQFPDLHSELNLSSLELGDSALYFCASSLRIGSDTQYFGPGTRLTVL.